This T cell receptor beta chain derives from a study of cytomegalovirus exposure and HLA in healthy donors. Points from the study as a whole: Later analysis found that TCR beta chains associated with HLA were more clonally expanded than other, equally common chains.

Germline CDR1 SEHNR, CDR2 FQNEAQ (reference sequence). This CDR3 contains 14 residues. The V and J ends lost 4 bases and 5 bases respectively, with 11 bases between them. Vbeta (60) and Jbeta (13) primers were used in the PCR. Profiled with immunoSEQ multiplex PCR; TCRdb holds only in-frame clones, not every one. The sample features 65,000 to 85,000 clones, with about 1.7% in its top ten. Remarks on this clone: Its specificity is unknown.

The TCR originated in a woman in her twenties or thirties in good health and CMV-seronegative. Sample: PBMCs. The chain uses TRBV7-9 and TRBJ1-4, with a tentative D call TRBD1 (6 bases). CDR3 region: CASSWGQGNEKLFF. The CDR3, as DNA: TGTGCCAGCAGCTGGGGGCAGGGGAATGAAAAACTGTTTTTT.